Below, one T cell receptor beta chain is given with its context. The data derive from a study of cytomegalovirus exposure and HLA in healthy donors. The table came from immunoSEQ multiplex PCR; TCRdb's copy has only in-frame clones and leaves some out. This table holds 180,000 or so clones, just under 90% found once. Trimming took 7 bases from V and 3 from J, leaving 16 bases between them. The CDR3 is 14 residues long. Germline CDR1 and CDR2: SGHTA and FQGNSA. This clonotype originated in a woman aged 25-40 years in good health and CMV-seronegative. The chain uses TRBV7-2 and TRBJ2-7; weak D call: TRBD2 (6 bases). The sequenced sample consisted of PBMCs. CDR3 loop: CASTLTPGGYEQYF. The DNA of the CDR3 is TGTGCCAGCACCCTAACCCCCGGGGGCTACGAGCAGTACTTC.